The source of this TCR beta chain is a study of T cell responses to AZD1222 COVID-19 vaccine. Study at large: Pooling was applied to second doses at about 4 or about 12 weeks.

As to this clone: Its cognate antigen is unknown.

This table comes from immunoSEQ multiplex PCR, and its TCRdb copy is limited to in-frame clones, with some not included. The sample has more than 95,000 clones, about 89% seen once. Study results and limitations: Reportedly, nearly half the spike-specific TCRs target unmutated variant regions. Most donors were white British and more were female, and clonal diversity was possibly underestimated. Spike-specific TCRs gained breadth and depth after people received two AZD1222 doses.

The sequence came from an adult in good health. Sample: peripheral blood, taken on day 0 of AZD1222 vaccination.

The CDR3 is CASSLAQGRLNTEAFF. CDR3 nucleotides: TGTGCCAGCAGCTTAGCGCAGGGCAGGTTGAACACTGAAGCTTTCTTT. The chain is built from TRBV7-2 and TRBJ1-1, with D perhaps TRBD1 (5 bases). Germline V CDR1 and CDR2: SGHTA, FQGNSA. The CDR3 is made up of 16 amino acids. Trimming removed 0 bases at V and 0 bases at J, with 11 bases between. The full variable domain, its missing parts supplied by reference TRBV7-2 and TRBJ1-1, is GAGVSQSPSNKVTEKGKDVELRCDPISGHTALYWYRQSLGQGLEFLIYFQGNSAPDKSGLPSDRFSAERTGGSVSTLTIQRTQQEDSAVYLCASSLAQGRLNTEAFFGQGTRLTVV.